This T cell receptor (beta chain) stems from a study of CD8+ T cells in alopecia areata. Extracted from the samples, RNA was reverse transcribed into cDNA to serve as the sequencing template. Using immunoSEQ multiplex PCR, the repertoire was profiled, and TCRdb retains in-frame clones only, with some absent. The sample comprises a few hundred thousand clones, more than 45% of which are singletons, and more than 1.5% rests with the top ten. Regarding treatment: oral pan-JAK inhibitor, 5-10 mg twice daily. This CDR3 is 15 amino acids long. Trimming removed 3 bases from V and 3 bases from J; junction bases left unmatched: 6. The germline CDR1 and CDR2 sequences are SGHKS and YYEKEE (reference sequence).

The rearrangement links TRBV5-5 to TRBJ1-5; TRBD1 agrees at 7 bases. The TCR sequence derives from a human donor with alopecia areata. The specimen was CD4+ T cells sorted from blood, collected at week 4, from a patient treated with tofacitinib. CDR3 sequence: CASSSDRAANQPQHF. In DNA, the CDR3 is TGTGCCAGCAGCTCCGACAGGGCGGCCAATCAGCCCCAGCATTTT.